This entry features one T cell receptor beta chain sequence. TCRdb's copy holds only in-frame clones and misses some; the assay was immunoSEQ multiplex PCR. The sample records 720,000 or so clones, approximately 85% being singletons. This sample is part of a study of shared T cell receptors in the human thymus. Germline CDR1 is MDHEN and CDR2 is SYDVKM. The CDR3 runs 19 residues. Losses at the gene ends were 5 bases for V and 1 base for J; bases not matched to a gene: 17. In addition, the sample was reused for a study of human thymus T cells. This second study says: Thymic resections from corrective heart surgery supplied the tissue. Thymic as well as blood repertoires seemed to favor certain V and J genes unevenly.

The chain combines TRBV28 with TRBJ1-1; 9 bases line up with TRBD1. Sequenced material: thymocytes. This clonotype was obtained from a girl less than two years old with a congenital heart defect. Written as DNA, the CDR3 is TGTGCCAGCAGTCCCCGGACAGGGGCGGTCCATTTCGGGAACACTGAAGCTTTCTTT. It yields the protein CASSPRTGAVHFGNTEAFF.